The rows below give T cell receptor beta chains drawn from one sample of a study of response to subunit inactivated influenza vaccine. TCRdb ran MiXCR on the RT-PCR reads and lists one entry per CDR3 protein. Of hundreds of thousands of distinct CDR3 sequences in the sample, 6.5% to 8% are singletons; the top ten hold 10% to 15%. Here the sequenced sample was PBMCs from blood, taken about 23 months after vaccination. The receptors shown here come from a man between 50 and 75 years old who received an inactivated influenza vaccine. The CDR3 runs from the conserved cysteine through the conserved F or W. Fields, in order: D gene, J gene, V gene, clone size, CDR3 DNA, CDR3 protein. D genes are given only for firm matches. Clone size is stated in some rows and not others, as once, few, many or a class when expanded.

D gene: NA; J gene: TRBJ2-3; V gene: TRBV7-2; clone size: NA; CDR3 DNA: TGTGCCAGCAGCTTAGGCGTCGCCACAGATACGCAGTATTTT; CDR3 protein: CASSLGVATDTQYF
D gene: NA; J gene: TRBJ2-1; V gene: TRBV7-2; clone size: NA; CDR3 DNA: TGTGCCAGCAGCTTAGCCCCCAACAACCTTGGTAGAAACAATGAGCAGTTCTTC; CDR3 protein: CASSLAPNNLGRNNEQFF
D gene: TRBD1; J gene: TRBJ2-1; V gene: TRBV5-1; clone size: few; CDR3 DNA: TGCGCCAGCAGCCGAGGGACAGGGGGGAACAATGAGCAGTTCTTC; CDR3 protein: CASSRGTGGNNEQFF
D gene: NA; J gene: TRBJ2-5; V gene: TRBV20-1; clone size: few; CDR3 DNA: TGCAGTGCTCCTGTGGGGCAAGAGACCCAGTACTTC; CDR3 protein: CSAPVGQETQYF
D gene: NA; J gene: TRBJ1-5; V gene: TRBV15; clone size: many; CDR3 DNA: TGTGCCACCAGCAGAGGGGCAGGCTCGAATCAGCCCCAGCATTTT; CDR3 protein: CATSRGAGSNQPQHF
D gene: NA; J gene: TRBJ2-7; V gene: TRBV12-3/TRBV12-4; clone size: few; CDR3 DNA: TGTGCCAGCAGTTTATCCGGGGCTGCCTACGAGCAGTACTTC; CDR3 protein: CASSLSGAAYEQYF
D gene: NA; J gene: TRBJ2-2; V gene: TRBV15; clone size: NA; CDR3 DNA: TGTGCCACCAGCCTAGTGACCGGGGAGCTGTTTTTT; CDR3 protein: CATSLVTGELFF
D gene: NA; J gene: TRBJ1-3; V gene: TRBV7-3; clone size: NA; CDR3 DNA: TGTGCCAGCAGCCAGCTGCCAGGCTCTGGAAACACCATATATTTT; CDR3 protein: CASSQLPGSGNTIYF
D gene: TRBD1; J gene: TRBJ1-1; V gene: TRBV28; clone size: many; CDR3 DNA: TGTGCCAGCAGTTTACGGGGACAGGGAGCTTTCTTT; CDR3 protein: CASSLRGQGAFF
D gene: NA; J gene: TRBJ2-1; V gene: TRBV20-1; clone size: many; CDR3 DNA: TGCAGTGCCGTACTTCTAGCGTCTTACAATGAGCAGTTCTTC; CDR3 protein: CSAVLLASYNEQFF
D gene: NA; J gene: TRBJ1-6; V gene: TRBV4-2; clone size: many; CDR3 DNA: TGTGCCAGCAGCCAAGATTTTACGGATTCACCCCTCCACTTT; CDR3 protein: CASSQDFTDSPLHF
D gene: NA; J gene: TRBJ2-5; V gene: TRBV5-1; clone size: NA; CDR3 DNA: TGCGCCAGCCAGTCCGGGAGCTACCAAGAGACCCAGTACTTC; CDR3 protein: CASQSGSYQETQYF
D gene: NA; J gene: TRBJ1-3; V gene: TRBV10-2; clone size: many; CDR3 DNA: TGCGCCAGCGGACAGAACCCTTTCTCTGGAAACACCATATATTTT; CDR3 protein: CASGQNPFSGNTIYF
D gene: NA; J gene: TRBJ1-1; V gene: TRBV6-2/TRBV6-3; clone size: NA; CDR3 DNA: TGTGCCGGCAGTAGCTCAGCGAGTAGGGCTTCAGGCGCTGAAGCTTTCTTT; CDR3 protein: CAGSSSASRASGAEAFF
D gene: TRBD2; J gene: TRBJ2-5; V gene: TRBV18; clone size: NA; CDR3 DNA: TGTGCCAGCAAATTCTTAGCGGGAGTGGAGACCCAGTACTTC; CDR3 protein: CASKFLAGVETQYF
D gene: TRBD2; J gene: TRBJ2-1; V gene: TRBV5-1; clone size: NA; CDR3 DNA: TGCGCCAGCAGCTGGCTAGCGGGAGACGCCAATGAGCAGTTCTTC; CDR3 protein: CASSWLAGDANEQFF
D gene: NA; J gene: TRBJ2-2; V gene: TRBV20-1; clone size: few; CDR3 DNA: TGCAGTGCTAGAGATCTTAGCGGTGACCACGGGGAGCTGTTTTTT; CDR3 protein: CSARDLSGDHGELFF
D gene: TRBD2; J gene: TRBJ2-7; V gene: TRBV4-2; clone size: NA; CDR3 DNA: TGTGCCAGCAGAGCAGAGACCGGGACTAGCGGACCCTACGAGCAGTACTTC; CDR3 protein: CASRAETGTSGPYEQYF
D gene: NA; J gene: TRBJ2-4; V gene: TRBV5-1; clone size: NA; CDR3 DNA: TGCGCCAGCAGAGATGGGGGAACAGCCAAAAACATTCAGTACTTC; CDR3 protein: CASRDGGTAKNIQYF
D gene: NA; J gene: TRBJ2-3; V gene: TRBV20-1; clone size: few; CDR3 DNA: TGCAGTGCTAGTCGGGGGACAACTAGCACAGATACGCAGTATTTT; CDR3 protein: CSASRGTTSTDTQYF